The clone carrying this TCR beta chain appeared many times. Primers used in a second PCR of roughly 7 to 12 cycles were a sample-barcoded 5' primer and a J-beta primer mix. Each cDNA molecule was tagged by a template-switch adaptor that had 12 random nucleotides. TCRdb independently ran MiXCR on the 5' RACE reads; one entry per CDR3 protein. The repertoire consists of roughly 680,000 distinct CDR3 sequences, with around 48% occurring once and the leading ten covering approximately 32%. This entry belongs to a study of blood T cells in healthy people across ages. V was shortened by 6 bases and J by 1 base, with 7 bases between the two germline ends. CDR3 length: 13 amino acids.

The rearrangement links TRBV12-3 or TRBV12-4 to TRBJ2-1; D not certain. The specimen was blood. The receptor was isolated from a woman aged 60-75 years in good health. CDR3: CASRARSYNEQFF. In nucleotides, the CDR3 is TGTGCCAGCAGAGCTAGGTCCTACAATGAGCAGTTCTTC.